The clone carrying this T cell receptor (beta chain) was observed a single time. Generated by immunoSEQ multiplex PCR, the TCRdb table keeps only in-frame clones and is missing some. The sample has 50,000 to 80,000 clones; about 90% are singletons. Germline V gene lookup returns CDR1 MNHNS and CDR2 SASEGT. CDR3 length: 15 residues. The V and J ends lost 1 base and 7 bases, in that order; junction bases with no gene match: 5. The sample belongs to a study of blood T cell repertoires in COVID-19. Study-wide context: Sample material is recorded as cDNA or gDNA derived from T cells, B-cell-depleted T cells, or PBMCs.

This chain joins TRBV6-1 and TRBJ1-5; 9 bases align to TRBD1. This TCR was sampled from a man in his 60s with acute or convalescent COVID-19. The source material was peripheral blood. The CDR3 loop is CASSEGGTGNQPQHF. In nucleotides, the CDR3 is TGTGCCAGCAGTGAAGGGGGGACAGGGAACCAGCCCCAGCATTTT.